The 6 T cell receptor beta chains given below trace back to one sample, sequenced in a study of T cells in Graves' hyperthyroidism and ophthalmopathy. Regions amplified from RNA transcripts were the TCR beta CDR3 regions. The TCR CDR3 first-round RT-PCR relied on the HTBI primer set. TCRdb reprocessed the multiplex PCR reads with MiXCR, giving one entry per CDR3 protein. The sample has under 650,000 distinct CDR3 sequences, under 20% seen once; the top ten hold 3.8%. The sequencing input was blood. Receptor source: a woman in her 30s with Graves' hyperthyroidism.

This clonotype was found many times. The chain has TRBV5-5 and TRBJ2-3; D uncertain. Germline V gene data show CDR1 as SGHKS and CDR2 as YYEKEE (reference sequence). V was trimmed by 4 bases and J by 4 bases, leaving 13 bases between them. The CDR3 loop spans 14 amino acids. CDR3 sequence reads: CASSIRILPDTQYF. CDR3 DNA: TGTGCCAGCAGCATTAGGATTCTTCCAGATACGCAGTATTTT. The variable domain in full, with the rest retrieved from reference TRBV5-5 and TRBJ2-3, is DAGVTQSPTHLIKTRGQQVTLRCSPISGHKSVSWYQQVLGQGPQFIFQYYEKEERGRGNFPDRFSARQFPNYSSELNVNALLLGDSALYLCASSIRILPDTQYFGPGTRLTVL.

This clonotype was seen at least ten times. The V gene is TRBV27, the J gene TRBJ2-3, with D possibly being TRBD1 or TRBD2 (5 bases each). The germline CDR1 and CDR2 sequences are MNHEY and SMNVEV (reference sequence). The CDR3 totals 18 residues. V lost 3 bases and J 4 bases, leaving 23 bases between the germline ends. CDR3 amino acids: CASSLSGTPWDGPDTQYF. CDR3 in DNA: TGTGCCAGCAGTTTGTCCGGGACCCCCTGGGATGGACCAGATACGCAGTATTTT.

In DNA form, the CDR3 reads TGTGCCAGTAGGGGGACAGGGATCTACGAGCAGTACTTC. Protein product: CASRGTGIYEQYF. The rearrangement uses TRBV19 and TRBJ2-7; 9 bases align to TRBD1. CDR3 length equals 13 residues. With 6 bases clipped from V and 3 bases from J, the junction kept 3 bases outside the gene matches. Germline V gives CDR1 LNHDA, CDR2 SQIVND (reference sequence).

About this clonotype: A read error is possible here, since a much larger clone lies one base away. V is TRBV6-1 and J is TRBJ2-3, with D possibly matching TRBD2 (5 bases). In germline, CDR1 is MNHNS, CDR2 SASEGT. The CDR3 length is 12 residues. The CDR3 DNA reads TGTGCCGGCAGGCCCCCGGGGGATACGCAGTATTTT. Amino acids: CAGRPPGDTQYF.

The chain links TRBV4-1 to TRBJ1-5; D is uncertain. Trimming pared 1 base from V and 0 bases from J, leaving 7 bases between. The CDR3 runs to 15 residues. Germline loops: CDR1 MGHRA, CDR2 YSYEKL. The CDR3 protein is CASSQGGNSNQPQHF. CDR3 nucleotide sequence: TGCGCCAGCAGCCAAGGGGGAAATAGCAATCAGCCCCAGCATTTT.

There are a few counts of this clonotype. The rearrangement uses TRBV20-1 and TRBJ2-2, with 7 positions matching TRBD2. The CDR3 has 15 residues. V trimming: 5 bases; J trimming: 0 bases; junction bases outside the gene matches: 6. Germline V CDR1 and CDR2: DFQATT, SNEGSKA (reference sequence). CDR3 in DNA: TGCAGTGCTGCGATAGCGGGTACGAACACCGGGGAGCTGTTTTTT. Its protein is CSAAIAGTNTGELFF.